This T cell receptor beta chain was identified during a study of identical twins. Per germline, CDR1 MGHRA and CDR2 YSYEKL. The V gene lost 0 bases and the J gene lost 7 bases, with 15 bases spanning the gap. The CDR3 covers 15 residues. Addition of a universal primer site occurred through template switching, and cDNA carried unique molecular identifiers. A single record per CDR3 protein comes from TCRdb applying MiXCR to the 5' RACE reads. The repertoire holds 460,000 or so distinct CDR3 sequences, with approximately 15% as singletons. These data also formed part of another study, on yellow fever vaccine responses in identical twins.

This TCR came from a woman aged 18-29 years in good health. Sequencing was done on a sample of CD4+ T cells sorted from blood. J is TRBJ2-5 and V is TRBV4-1; D gene ambiguous. CDR3 sequence (DNA): TGCGCCAGCAGCCAAGAAATAGGCAGGCTTGGGACCCAGTACTTC. Amino acids: CASSQEIGRLGTQYF.